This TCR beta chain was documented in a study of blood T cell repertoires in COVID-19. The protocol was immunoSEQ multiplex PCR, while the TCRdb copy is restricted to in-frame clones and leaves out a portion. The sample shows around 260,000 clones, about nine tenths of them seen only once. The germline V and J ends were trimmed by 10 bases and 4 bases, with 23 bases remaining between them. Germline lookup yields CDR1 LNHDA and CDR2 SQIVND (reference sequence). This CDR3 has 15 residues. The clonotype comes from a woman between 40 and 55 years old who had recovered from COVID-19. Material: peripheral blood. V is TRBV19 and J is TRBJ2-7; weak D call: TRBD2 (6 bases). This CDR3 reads CATQPGPGLNYEQYF. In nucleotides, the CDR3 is TGTGCCACCCAGCCGGGCCCGGGACTCAATTACGAGCAGTACTTC.